One sample yielded the 10 T cell receptor beta chains listed below, sequenced in a study of shared clonotypes between healthy human individuals. Clones were sequenced by immunoSEQ multiplex PCR, and TCRdb holds only the in-frame ones, with some missing. This table has 2 million to 3 million clones, approximately 94% appearing once. The sample comprised naive CD4+ T cells sorted from blood. This sample's subset: CD45RA+ positively selected. Receptors were obtained from a man aged 18 to 29 in good health.

This chain links TRBV5-8 with TRBJ2-3; possibly TRBD2 for D (5 bases). Per germline, CDR1 SGHTS and CDR2 YDEGEE. V dropped 2 bases and J dropped 2 bases, with 12 bases sitting between them. The length of the CDR3 is 15 residues. The CDR3 protein is CASSFRLAYTDTQYF. CDR3 sequence (DNA): TGTGCCAGCAGCTTCCGGCTAGCCTACACAGATACGCAGTATTTT.

The chain carries TRBV5-1 and TRBJ2-5; D is ambiguous. Trimming removed 0 bases from V and 0 bases from J, with 12 bases in between. Germline V CDR1 and CDR2: SGHRS, YFSETQ. The CDR3 covers 16 residues. CDR3 coding DNA: TGCGCCAGCAGCTTGGAGCTACACCTATACCAAGAGACCCAGTACTTC. Amino acids: CASSLELHLYQETQYF.

J is TRBJ1-6 and V is TRBV11-2, with D possibly TRBD1 on 5 matching bases. This CDR3 region has 15 residues. Germline lookup yields CDR1 SGHAT and CDR2 FQNNGV. The ends were cut back, 6 bases at V and 0 bases at J, with 9 bases in the middle. Written as DNA, the CDR3 is TGTGCCAGCAGTTCCGACAGCTCCTATAATTCACCCCTCCACTTT. Protein product: CASSSDSSYNSPLHF.

About this clone itself: This specimen includes other DNA sequences encoding the same CDR3. This chain joins TRBV20-1 and TRBJ1-3; D not certain. CDR3 size: 11 residues. In germline, CDR1 is DFQATT, CDR2 SNEGSKA (reference sequence). V gave up 3 bases and J gave up 3 bases, with 3 bases separating them. CDR3 in amino acids: CSASFGNTIYF. DNA for the CDR3: TGCAGTGCTAGTTTTGGAAACACCATATATTTT.

The sample holds a few counts of this clone. The V and J genes are TRBV19 and TRBJ1-3; D perhaps matches TRBD1 (5 bases). The CDR3 consists of 15 residues. Germline V gene lookup returns CDR1 LNHDA and CDR2 SQIVND (reference sequence). Trimming took off 6 bases at V and 0 bases at J, with 12 bases between the two ends. CDR3 in amino acids: CASSQDRYSGNTIYF. The CDR3 DNA is TGTGCCAGTAGCCAAGACAGATACTCTGGAAACACCATATATTTT.

This clone was detected only once. This rearrangement joins TRBV7-8 to TRBJ2-2; 13 bases fit TRBD2. CDR3 length equals 16 residues. Germline CDR1 is SGHVS and CDR2 is FQNEAQ. Unmatched junction bases numbered 4, after V lost 3 bases and J lost 6 bases. The CDR3 is CASSFPGLAGSGELFF. CDR3 nucleotides: TGTGCCAGCAGCTTCCCGGGACTAGCGGGATCCGGGGAGCTGTTTTTT.

The chain employs TRBV6-1 and TRBJ2-7; 10 bases are shared with TRBD1. This CDR3 has 13 residues. The germline gives CDR1 MNHNS, CDR2 SASEGT. With 3 bases clipped from V and 5 bases from J, the junction kept 1 base outside the gene matches. The CDR3 DNA follows: TGTGCCAGCAGTGAGGACAGGGGGGACGAGCAGTACTTC. Encoded protein: CASSEDRGDEQYF.

The V and J genes are TRBV9 and TRBJ2-1; weak D call: TRBD2 (6 bases). The V gene lost 4 bases and the J gene lost 5 bases, with 19 bases spanning the gap. This CDR3 contains 16 residues. CDR1 and CDR2 from the germline V gene are SGDLS and YYNGEE. The CDR3 sequence: CASSPRGGVRDNEQFF. CDR3 DNA: TGTGCCAGCAGCCCCCGTGGAGGGGTTAGGGACAATGAGCAGTTCTTC.

This sequence joins TRBV30 and TRBJ2-5, with TRBD1 as a possible D gene (6 bases). The V gene lost 2 bases and the J gene lost 1 base, with 8 bases spanning the gap. Germline lookup yields CDR1 GTSNPN and CDR2 SVGIG (reference sequence). This CDR3 comprises 13 residues. The CDR3 DNA sequence: TGTGCCTGGAGTCGACAGGTCCAAGAGACCCAGTACTTC. Encoded protein: CAWSRQVQETQYF.

This sequence joins TRBV6-5 and TRBJ1-6; D gene unclear. V lost 0 bases to trimming and J lost 6 bases, with 12 bases between them. This CDR3 region has 16 residues. CDR1 is MNHEY, CDR2 SVGAGI, per germline. The CDR3 region is CASSYSTAVLNSPLHF. The CDR3 DNA reads TGTGCCAGCAGTTACTCGACGGCAGTCCTTAATTCACCCCTCCACTTT.